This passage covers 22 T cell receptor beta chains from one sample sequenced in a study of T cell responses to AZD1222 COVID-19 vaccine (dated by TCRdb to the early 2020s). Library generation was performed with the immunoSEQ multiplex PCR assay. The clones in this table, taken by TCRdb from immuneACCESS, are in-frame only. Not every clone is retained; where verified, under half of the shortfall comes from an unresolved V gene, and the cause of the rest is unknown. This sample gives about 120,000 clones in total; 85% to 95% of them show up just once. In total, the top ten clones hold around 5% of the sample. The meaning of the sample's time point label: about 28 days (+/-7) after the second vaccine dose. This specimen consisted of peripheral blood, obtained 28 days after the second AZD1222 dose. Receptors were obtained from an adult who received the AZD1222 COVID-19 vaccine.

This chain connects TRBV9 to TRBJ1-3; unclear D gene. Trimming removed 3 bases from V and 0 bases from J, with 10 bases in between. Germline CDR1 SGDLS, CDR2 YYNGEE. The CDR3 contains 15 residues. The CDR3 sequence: CASSGDGVSGNTIYF. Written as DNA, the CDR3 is TGTGCCAGCAGCGGAGACGGGGTCTCTGGAAACACCATATATTTT.

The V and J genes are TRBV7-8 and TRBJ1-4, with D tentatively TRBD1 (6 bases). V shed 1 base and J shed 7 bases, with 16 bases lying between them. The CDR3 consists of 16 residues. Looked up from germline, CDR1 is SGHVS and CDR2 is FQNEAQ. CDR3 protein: CASSLVAGAGREKLFF. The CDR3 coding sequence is TGTGCCAGCAGCTTAGTAGCGGGGGCAGGTCGTGAAAAACTGTTTTTT.

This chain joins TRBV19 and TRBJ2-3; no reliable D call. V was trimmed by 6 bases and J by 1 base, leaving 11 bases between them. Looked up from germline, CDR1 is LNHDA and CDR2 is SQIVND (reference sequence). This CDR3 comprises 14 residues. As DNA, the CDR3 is TGTGCCAGTAGCCCCCGGTGGGGCACAGATACGCAGTATTTT. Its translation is CASSPRWGTDTQYF.

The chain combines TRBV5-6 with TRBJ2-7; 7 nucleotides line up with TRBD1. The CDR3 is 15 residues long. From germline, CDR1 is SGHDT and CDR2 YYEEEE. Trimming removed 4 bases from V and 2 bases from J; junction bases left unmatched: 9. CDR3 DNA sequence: TGTGCCAGCAGCGGCACAGGGGAATCACCCTACGAGCAGTACTTC. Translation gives CASSGTGESPYEQYF. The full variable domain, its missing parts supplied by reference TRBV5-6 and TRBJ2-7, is DAGVTQSPTHLIKTRGQQVTLRCSPKSGHDTVSWYQQALGQGPQFIFQYYEEEERQRGNFPDRFSGHQFPNYSSELNVNALLLGDSALYLCASSGTGESPYEQYFGPGTRLTVT.

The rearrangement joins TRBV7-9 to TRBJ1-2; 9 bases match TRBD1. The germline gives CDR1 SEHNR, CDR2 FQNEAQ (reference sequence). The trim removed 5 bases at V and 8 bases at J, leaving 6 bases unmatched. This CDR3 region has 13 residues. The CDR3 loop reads CASSEQGAQGYTF. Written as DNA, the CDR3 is TGTGCCAGCAGCGAACAGGGGGCGCAAGGCTACACCTTC.

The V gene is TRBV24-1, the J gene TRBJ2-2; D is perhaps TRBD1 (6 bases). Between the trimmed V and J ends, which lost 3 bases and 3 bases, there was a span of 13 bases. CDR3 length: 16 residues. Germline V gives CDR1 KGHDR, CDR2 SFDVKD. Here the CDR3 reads CATSDGAQGYTGELFF. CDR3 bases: TGTGCCACCAGTGATGGGGCACAGGGATACACCGGGGAGCTGTTTTTT.

CDR3 bases: TGTGCCAGCAGTTTATCCAGGGCTCACGGGGAGCTGTTTTTT. Translation: CASSLSRAHGELFF. J is TRBJ2-2 and V is TRBV27; TRBD1 might be the D (5 bases). The CDR3 length is 14 residues. CDR1 is MNHEY and CDR2 is SMNVEV in the germline V gene (reference sequence). V was pared by 0 bases and J by 7 bases, with 9 bases between.

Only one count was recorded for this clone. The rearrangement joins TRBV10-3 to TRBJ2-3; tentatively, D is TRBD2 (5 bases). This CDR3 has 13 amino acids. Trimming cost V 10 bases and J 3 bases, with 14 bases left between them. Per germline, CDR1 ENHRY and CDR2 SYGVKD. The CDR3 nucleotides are TGTGCCACCCAAAGCCCGGGGACAGATACGCAGTATTTT. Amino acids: CATQSPGTDTQYF.

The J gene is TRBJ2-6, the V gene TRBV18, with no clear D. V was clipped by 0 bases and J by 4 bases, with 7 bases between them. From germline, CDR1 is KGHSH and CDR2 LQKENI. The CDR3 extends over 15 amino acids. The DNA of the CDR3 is TGTGCCAGCTCACCACCGAGGACCGGGGCCAACGTCCTGACTTTC. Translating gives CASSPPRTGANVLTF.

CDR3 coding DNA: TGTGCCAGCATCTGGACTAGCGGGAGGCTGACCTACAATGAGCAGTTCTTC. This encodes CASIWTSGRLTYNEQFF. J is TRBJ2-1 and V is TRBV5-6; 14 bases are shared with TRBD2. Per the germline V gene, CDR1 is SGHDT and CDR2 is YYEEEE. This CDR3 is 17 amino acids long. The trim removed 6 bases at V and 2 bases at J, leaving 7 bases unmatched.

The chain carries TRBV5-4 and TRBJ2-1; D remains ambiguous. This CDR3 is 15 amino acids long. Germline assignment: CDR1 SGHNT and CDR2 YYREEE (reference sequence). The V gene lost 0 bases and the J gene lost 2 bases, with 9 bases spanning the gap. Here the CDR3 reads CASSLDRGPYNEQFF. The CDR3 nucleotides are TGTGCCAGCAGCTTGGATCGCGGACCCTACAATGAGCAGTTCTTC.

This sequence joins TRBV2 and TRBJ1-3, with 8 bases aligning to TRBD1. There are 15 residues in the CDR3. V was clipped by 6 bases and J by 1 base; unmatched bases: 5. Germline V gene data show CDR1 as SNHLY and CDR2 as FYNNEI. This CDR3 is CASRPDRVSGNTIYF. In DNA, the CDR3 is TGTGCCAGCAGGCCGGACAGGGTATCTGGAAACACCATATATTTT. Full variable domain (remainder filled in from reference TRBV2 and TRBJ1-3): EPEVTQTPSHQVTQMGQEVILRCVPISNHLYFYWYRQILGQKVEFLVSFYNNEISEKSEIFDDQFSVERPDGSNFTLKIRSTKLEDSAMYFCASRPDRVSGNTIYFGEGSWLTVV.

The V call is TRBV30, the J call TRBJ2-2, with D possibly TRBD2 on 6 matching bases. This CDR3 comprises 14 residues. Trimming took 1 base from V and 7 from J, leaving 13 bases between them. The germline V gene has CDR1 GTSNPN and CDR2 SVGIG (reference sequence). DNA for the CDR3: TGTGCCTGGAGTGAGGGACTCCTTGGCGGGGAGCTGTTTTTT. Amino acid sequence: CAWSEGLLGGELFF.

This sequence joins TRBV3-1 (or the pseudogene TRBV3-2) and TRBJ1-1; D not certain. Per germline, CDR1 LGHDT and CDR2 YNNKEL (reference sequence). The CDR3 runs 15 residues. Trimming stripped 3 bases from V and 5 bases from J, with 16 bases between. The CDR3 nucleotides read TGTGCCAGCAGCCAGGGTTTTGGGATGGGGACTGAAGCTTTCTTT. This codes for CASSQGFGMGTEAFF.

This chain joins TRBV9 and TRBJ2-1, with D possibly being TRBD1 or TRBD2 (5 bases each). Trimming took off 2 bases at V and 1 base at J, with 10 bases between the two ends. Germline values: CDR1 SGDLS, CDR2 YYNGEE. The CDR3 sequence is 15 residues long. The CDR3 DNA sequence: TGTGCCAGCAGCGTCGGGGCGGATTCCTACAATGAGCAGTTCTTC. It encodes CASSVGADSYNEQFF.

The CDR3 DNA reads TGTGCCAGCAGTTACCCCACTGACGGGCAGAGTGGCTACACCTTC. It yields the protein CASSYPTDGQSGYTF. The chain employs TRBV6-2 or TRBV6-3 and TRBJ1-2; no definite D call. Looked up from germline, CDR1 is MNHEY and CDR2 is SVGEGT. V shed 2 bases and J shed 7 bases, with 17 bases lying between them. This CDR3 region has 15 residues.

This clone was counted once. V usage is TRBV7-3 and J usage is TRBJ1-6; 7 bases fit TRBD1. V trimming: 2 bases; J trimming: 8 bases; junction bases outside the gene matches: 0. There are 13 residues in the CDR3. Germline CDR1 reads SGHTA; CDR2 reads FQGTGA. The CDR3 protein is CASSLQGDSPLHF. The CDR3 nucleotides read TGTGCCAGCAGCTTACAGGGGGATTCACCCCTCCACTTT.

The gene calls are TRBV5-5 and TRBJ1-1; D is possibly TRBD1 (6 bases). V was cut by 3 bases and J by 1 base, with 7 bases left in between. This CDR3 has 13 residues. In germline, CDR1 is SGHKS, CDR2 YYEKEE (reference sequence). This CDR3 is CASSWGQNTEAFF. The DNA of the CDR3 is TGTGCCAGCAGCTGGGGACAGAACACTGAAGCTTTCTTT.

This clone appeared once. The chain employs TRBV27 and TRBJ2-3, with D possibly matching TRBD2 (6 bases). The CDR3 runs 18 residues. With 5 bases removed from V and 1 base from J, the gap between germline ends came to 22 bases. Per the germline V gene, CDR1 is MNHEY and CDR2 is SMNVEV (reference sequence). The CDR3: CASSRRARPPSGTDTQYF. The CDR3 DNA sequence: TGTGCCAGCAGTAGGAGGGCCAGGCCCCCATCTGGCACAGATACGCAGTATTTT.

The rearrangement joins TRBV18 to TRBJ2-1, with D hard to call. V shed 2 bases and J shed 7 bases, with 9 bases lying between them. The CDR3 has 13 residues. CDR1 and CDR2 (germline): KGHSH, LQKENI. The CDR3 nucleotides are TGTGCCAGCTCACCATTCAAAGGGAATGAGCAGTTCTTC. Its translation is CASSPFKGNEQFF.

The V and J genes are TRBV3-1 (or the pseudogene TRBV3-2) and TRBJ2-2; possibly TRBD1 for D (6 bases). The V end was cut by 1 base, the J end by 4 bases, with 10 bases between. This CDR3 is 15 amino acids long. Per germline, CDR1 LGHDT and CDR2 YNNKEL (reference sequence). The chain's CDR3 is CASSQGLGATGELFF. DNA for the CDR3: TGTGCCAGCAGCCAAGGGTTGGGGGCCACCGGGGAGCTGTTTTTT.

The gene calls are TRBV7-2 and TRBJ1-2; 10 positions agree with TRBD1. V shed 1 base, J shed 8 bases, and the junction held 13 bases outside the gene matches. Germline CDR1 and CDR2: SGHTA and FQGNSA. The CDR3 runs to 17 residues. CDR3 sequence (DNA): TGTGCCAGCAGCTTAGACGGCAGGACAGGGGGTCGGGTAGGCTACACCTTC. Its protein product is CASSLDGRTGGRVGYTF.